Listed below are T cell receptor beta chains from one sample, sequenced in a study of cytomegalovirus exposure and HLA in healthy donors. Clones were sequenced by immunoSEQ multiplex PCR, and TCRdb holds only the in-frame ones, with some missing. The table lists about 98,000 clones, about 83% of them singletons, with 3.5% to 5% in the top ten. Sequencing input: PBMCs. These receptors came from a woman in her twenties or thirties in good health and CMV-seronegative. CDR3s include the opening cysteine and the closing phenylalanine or tryptophan. D genes are given only for firm matches. Expanded clones get a size class; other rows say once, few or many, or leave the size out.

clone_size	v_call	j_call	d_call	cdr3_nt	cdr3_aa
.	TRBV7-2	TRBJ2-5	TRBD2	TGTGCCAGCAGTCGGGGCGGGGGAGGAGAGACCCAGTACTTC	CASSRGGGGETQYF
.	TRBV6-1	TRBJ2-1	.	TGTGCCAGCAGTGGGGCCAGGGTAACCTACAATGAGCAGTTCTTC	CASSGARVTYNEQFF
.	TRBV7-7	TRBJ1-3	.	TGTGCCAGCAGTAAGGGAGGATCTGGAAACACCATATATTTT	CASSKGGSGNTIYF
.	TRBV5-4	TRBJ1-2	.	TGTGCCAGCAGCTTGGAAGAATCCAGGGACTCAAGTGGCTACACCTTC	CASSLEESRDSSGYTF
.	TRBV19	TRBJ1-3	.	TGTGCCAGTAGATTCGGGGGGCCGGGAAACACCATATATTTT	CASRFGGPGNTIYF
few	TRBV19	TRBJ1-2	.	TGTGCCACCATGGACAGAACCTATGGCTACACCTTC	CATMDRTYGYTF
.	TRBV10-1	TRBJ2-3	.	TGCGCCAGCAGTGAGACCGATGGAGGGCCAGATACGCAGTATTTT	CASSETDGGPDTQYF
.	TRBV13	TRBJ2-3	.	TGTGCCAGCAGCTTACTGAGCACAGATACGCAGTATTTT	CASSLLSTDTQYF
.	TRBV2	TRBJ2-7	TRBD2	TGTGCCAGCAGTGATGCGGGAGCCTACGAGCAGTACTTC	CASSDAGAYEQYF
.	TRBV19	TRBJ1-3	.	TGTGCCAGTAGTCCCCATGGCAAGTCTGGAAACACCATATATTTT	CASSPHGKSGNTIYF
.	TRBV7-6	TRBJ2-3	.	TGTGCCAGCAGCTTACGTAGCGGAGCCCGCACAGATACGCAGTATTTT	CASSLRSGARTDTQYF
.	TRBV7-9	TRBJ2-2	.	TGTGCCAGCAGCTCCGTGACAGTTACCTCGTCGGCCGGGGAGCTGTTTTTT	CASSSVTVTSSAGELFF
once	TRBV18	TRBJ2-5	TRBD2	TGTGCCAGCCGGAAGACTAGCGGGTATCAAGAGACCCAGTACTTC	CASRKTSGYQETQYF
.	TRBV9	TRBJ1-1	.	TGTGCCAGCAGCGTAGCATCCCCCGGGAACACTGAAGCTTTCTTT	CASSVASPGNTEAFF
.	TRBV28	TRBJ1-3	TRBD1	TGTGCCAGCTGGGCCGGACAGGGGGCAAACACCATATATTTT	CASWAGQGANTIYF
.	TRBV6-1	TRBJ2-5	TRBD1	TGTGCCAGCGCGACAGGGTCCGGTGAGACCCAGTACTTC	CASATGSGETQYF
.	TRBV6-1	TRBJ2-2	.	TGTGCCAGCAGGGGAGGGGGGTCAAACACCGGGGAGCTGTTTTTT	CASRGGGSNTGELFF
once	TRBV7-3	TRBJ2-6	.	TGTGCCTGCAGCCCCCCCGACAGGAGCTGGTCTGGGGCCAACGTCCTGACTTTC	CACSPPDRSWSGANVLTF
.	TRBV7-2	TRBJ2-4	.	TGTGCCAGCAGCGCCCGGAGGCAGCCAACCAAAAACATTCAGTACTTC	CASSARRQPTKNIQYF
.	TRBV5-1	TRBJ2-3	TRBD2	TGCGCCAGCCGGGGGGGAGCGGGGGCCACAGATACGCAGTATTTT	CASRGGAGATDTQYF
.	TRBV6-1	TRBJ2-3	.	TGTGCCAGCAGTGAAGCTTTCAGGCTCACAGATACGCAGTATTTT	CASSEAFRLTDTQYF
.	TRBV11-2	TRBJ2-7	.	TGTGCCAGCAGAGAGAGACATGATTTCTACGAGCAGTACTTC	CASRERHDFYEQYF
few	TRBV11-2	TRBJ2-5	TRBD2	TGTGCCAGCAGCCAACTAGCGGTGATGGGGGAGACCCAGTACTTC	CASSQLAVMGETQYF
few	TRBV13	TRBJ2-2	.	TGTGCCAGCAGCTTTCGGGGCACCGGGGAGCTGTTTTTT	CASSFRGTGELFF
.	TRBV28	TRBJ1-2	.	TGTGCCAGCAGTCCCGGGGGGGTACGAGGCTACACCTTC	CASSPGGVRGYTF
.	TRBV29-1	TRBJ2-7	.	TGCAGCGCGCAGCAGGGTACGGGCTACGAGCAGTACTTC	CSAQQGTGYEQYF
.	TRBV9	TRBJ2-1	TRBD2	TGTGCCAGCACCCCCGGGACTAGCGGGAGGAATGAGCAGTTCTTC	CASTPGTSGRNEQFF
.	TRBV5-4	TRBJ1-1	TRBD1	TGTGCCAGCAGCATGGACAGGGAACCTGAAGCTTTCTTT	CASSMDREPEAFF
.	TRBV5-1	TRBJ1-2	.	TGCGCCAGCAAACGGGAGGTCTCCTCCCCAAACTATGGCTACACCTTC	CASKREVSSPNYGYTF
.	TRBV7-8	TRBJ2-1	.	TGTGCCAGCAGCTTAAGGTGGGGGGGGCCGGATGAGCAGTTCTTC	CASSLRWGGPDEQFF
.	TRBV19	TRBJ2-3	.	TGTGCCAGTAGTACCACAGGGATGTTAGGAGATACGCAGTATTTT	CASSTTGMLGDTQYF
.	TRBV18	TRBJ1-1	TRBD1	TGTGCCAGCTCACTTACGACCGGGACAGGGGGGAGAACTGAAGCTTTCTTT	CASSLTTGTGGRTEAFF
once	TRBV5-1	TRBJ2-7	.	TGCGCCAGCAGCTTGGAGGAGGATGTGTGGACTTACGAGCAGTACTTC	CASSLEEDVWTYEQYF
.	TRBV28	TRBJ2-2	.	TGTGCCAGCAGTTTAAGCGGAGGATCCGGGGAGCTGTTTTTT	CASSLSGGSGELFF
.	TRBV19	TRBJ2-3	.	TGTGCCAGTAGTATTCGAGCGGCGGCCCGAACAGATACGCAGTATTTT	CASSIRAAARTDTQYF
.	TRBV27	TRBJ2-5	.	TGTGCCAGCAGTCCCGACCGTCCGGGGTCCAGCTATGGGGAGACCCAGTACTTC	CASSPDRPGSSYGETQYF
.	TRBV27	TRBJ1-5	.	TGTGCCAGCAGTCCCCGCACCCGGGGAAATCAGCCCCAGCATTTT	CASSPRTRGNQPQHF
.	TRBV2	TRBJ2-1	.	TGTGCCAGCAGTGAGTCCGATGAGCAGTTCTTC	CASSESDEQFF
.	TRBV27	TRBJ1-4	.	TGTGCCAGCAGTTTCGGTGGGCTCGGTGAAAAACTGTTTTTT	CASSFGGLGEKLFF
once	TRBV5-6	TRBJ1-1	.	TGTGCCAGCAGCTTCAGGACACAGAACACTGAAGCTTTCTTT	CASSFRTQNTEAFF
.	TRBV6-5	TRBJ1-2	TRBD1	TGTGCCAGTCGGGACAGCCCGTATGGCTACACCTTC	CASRDSPYGYTF
.	TRBV2	TRBJ2-4	TRBD2	TGTGCCAGCGCGGGACTAGCGGGGGGTGTAGCCAAAAACATTCAGTACTTC	CASAGLAGGVAKNIQYF
.	TRBV15	TRBJ1-5	.	TGTGCCACCAGCTTTAGGGGGGGGAATCAGCCCCAGCATTTT	CATSFRGGNQPQHF
.	TRBV7-9	TRBJ2-7	.	TGTGCCAGCAGCTTAGGTTTCTTGAGTGCCGAGCAGTACTTC	CASSLGFLSAEQYF
.	TRBV11-1	TRBJ1-1	.	TGTGCCAGCAGCTTATCGAGGTTGTCGTATGCTTTCTTT	CASSLSRLSYAFF
.	TRBV7-3	TRBJ1-1	.	TGTGCCAGCAGCTTATCAGGGATCACTGAAGCTTTCTTT	CASSLSGITEAFF
.	TRBV7-2	TRBJ2-7	.	TGTGCCAGCAGCAAGAGCTCCTACGAGCAGTACTTC	CASSKSSYEQYF
.	TRBV7-9	TRBJ2-5	TRBD1	TGTGCCAGCAGTCGACCGGGACAGGGCGAGGAGACCCAGTACTTC	CASSRPGQGEETQYF
.	TRBV18	TRBJ2-5	TRBD2	TGTGCCAGCTCATTCGGAGCGGGGGAAGAGACCCAGTACTTC	CASSFGAGEETQYF
.	TRBV7-9	TRBJ2-1	TRBD2	TGTGCCAGCAGCTCGGGGGGACCCCTAGAGCAGTTCTTC	CASSSGGPLEQFF
few	TRBV6-5	TRBJ1-5	.	TGTGCCAGCAGTTTACTCCCCGTTAGCAATCAGCCCCAGCATTTT	CASSLLPVSNQPQHF
.	TRBV15	TRBJ2-2	TRBD2	TGTGCCACCAGCCCCGTCCCGGGACTAGCGGCAATCACCGGGGAGCTGTTTTTT	CATSPVPGLAAITGELFF
.	TRBV28	TRBJ2-1	.	TGTGCCAGCGAACTCAGGGGCTATGAGCAGTTCTTC	CASELRGYEQFF